The 17 T cell receptor beta chains below come from one sample, sequenced in a study of T-cell reconstitution after alpha-beta-depleted transplantation in children. Unique molecular identifiers featured in how the TCRbeta library was prepared. Using its own MiXCR run on the PCR reads, TCRdb lists one record per CDR3 protein. The data contain about 690,000 distinct CDR3 sequences, around 17% of them singletons. This sample comprised PBMCs from the stem cell graft donor, obtained from the stem cell graft. The receptors stem from a human donor who donated a stem cell graft to a child with acute myeloid leukemia.

The rearrangement joins TRBV9 to TRBJ1-1; no reliable D call. With 1 base removed from V and 7 bases from J, the gap between germline ends came to 11 bases. The CDR3 extends over 13 amino acids. Germline V CDR1 and CDR2: SGDLS, YYNGEE. The CDR3 coding sequence is TGTGCCAGCAGCGTAACTCTGGGCCGTGAAGCTTTCTTT. Protein sequence: CASSVTLGREAFF.

This clonotype has ten or more counts. The gene calls are TRBV25-1 and TRBJ1-4; a weak D match, TRBD1 (6 bases). This CDR3 is 15 amino acids long. Trimming removed 2 bases at V and 7 bases at J, with 14 bases between. CDR1 MGHDK and CDR2 SYGVNS come from the germline V gene. CDR3 residues: CASSEGNRVTEKLFF. The CDR3 DNA follows: TGTGCCAGCAGTGAAGGGAACAGGGTGACTGAAAAACTGTTTTTT.

This clonotype came up many times. J is TRBJ1-1 and V is TRBV20-1, with D possibly being TRBD1 (6 bases). The CDR3 runs to 15 residues. Germline CDR1 DFQATT, CDR2 SNEGSKA (reference sequence). The ends were cut back, 5 bases at V and 3 bases at J, with 19 bases in the middle. The DNA for the CDR3 is TGCAGTGCTTTCCTACGGGGGGCAGGGGACACTGAAGCTTTCTTT. It specifies CSAFLRGAGDTEAFF.

As to this clonotype: A much larger clone sits a single nucleotide away, making a read error possible. The V call is TRBV6-5, the J call TRBJ2-1; TRBD1 aligns across 12 bases. CDR3 size: 19 residues. The germline CDR1 and CDR2 sequences are MNHEY and SVGAGI. In DNA form, the CDR3 reads TGTGCCAGCAGCTACTACCTCCCGGGACAGGGGGCGTGTTACAATGAGCAGTTCTTC. Encoded protein: CASSYYLPGQGACYNEQFF.

The sample holds many counts of this clonotype. The J gene is TRBJ1-6, the V gene TRBV20-1, with a tentative D call TRBD1 (5 bases). The CDR3 loop spans 13 amino acids. CDR1 DFQATT and CDR2 SNEGSKA come from the germline V gene (reference sequence). The CDR3 reads CSYLQGWNSPLHF. DNA for the CDR3: TGCAGCTATCTGCAGGGATGGAATTCACCCCTCCACTTT.

This clonotype was detected many times. The rearrangement uses TRBV7-2 and TRBJ2-3; 10 bases are a match to TRBD1. Germline V lookup: CDR1 SGHTA, CDR2 FQGNSA. The CDR3 spans 15 residues. Trimming cost V 3 bases and J 4 bases; bases outside gene matches: 4. For the CDR3, the DNA is TGTGCCAGCAGCTTGACAGGGGGCAAGGCAGATACGCAGTATTTT. Its translation: CASSLTGGKADTQYF.

This clonotype was seen many times. This chain joins TRBV5-5 and TRBJ2-1; D tentatively fits TRBD1 or TRBD2 (5 bases each). The ends were cut back, 4 bases at V and 4 bases at J, with 15 bases in the middle. Germline lookup yields CDR1 SGHKS and CDR2 YYEKEE (reference sequence). The length of the CDR3 is 15 residues. The CDR3 reads CASSPTGASYNEQFF. DNA for the CDR3: TGTGCCAGCAGCCCCACCGGGGCGTCGTACAATGAGCAGTTCTTC.

This clonotype has a count of ten or more. V gene TRBV20-1 combines with J gene TRBJ1-1, with D possibly TRBD1 on 6 matching bases. The CDR3 has 12 residues. V was shortened by 5 bases and J by 9 bases, with 16 bases between the two germline ends. The germline gives CDR1 DFQATT, CDR2 SNEGSKA (reference sequence). For the CDR3, the DNA is TGCAGTGCTCTTCGACAGGACAAGAAAGCTTTCTTT. Translation gives CSALRQDKKAFF.

A few counts support this clonotype. The V and J genes are TRBV7-9 and TRBJ2-1, with TRBD2 as a possible D gene (5 bases). The CDR3 contains 13 residues. Trimming took off 0 bases at V and 8 bases at J, with 8 bases between the two ends. Per the germline V gene, CDR1 is SEHNR and CDR2 is FQNEAQ (reference sequence). DNA of the CDR3: TGTGCCAGCAGCTTAGCAGGGAGTGATGAGCAGTTCTTC. Encoded protein: CASSLAGSDEQFF.

This clonotype was picked up many times. The chain has TRBV5-1 and TRBJ2-1, with 8 bases lining up with TRBD1. V shed 4 bases, J shed 0 bases, and the junction held 3 bases outside the gene matches. Germline CDR1 is SGHRS and CDR2 is YFSETQ. This CDR3 has 15 amino acids. Here the CDR3 DNA reads TGCGCCAGCAGCGTAACAGGGGGCTCCTACAATGAGCAGTTCTTC. This translates into CASSVTGGSYNEQFF.

The chain has TRBV2 and TRBJ2-1, with a tentative D call TRBD1 (6 bases). This CDR3 has 10 amino acids. The germline CDR1 and CDR2 sequences are SNHLY and FYNNEI. The V and J ends lost 11 bases and 7 bases respectively, with 9 bases between them. In DNA form, the CDR3 reads TGTGCCCATACAGGGAATGAGCAGTTCTTC. Residues: CAHTGNEQFF.

The rearrangement links TRBV5-6 to TRBJ2-7, with 9 bases matching TRBD1. With 5 bases clipped from V and 5 bases from J, the junction kept 17 bases outside the gene matches. Germline lookup yields CDR1 SGHDT and CDR2 YYEEEE. The CDR3 has 17 residues. CDR3 nucleotides: TGTGCCAGCAGAGAGGAAACAGGGGGCGTTGAATCGAACGAGCAGTACTTC. Its protein is CASREETGGVESNEQYF.

This clonotype was observed a few times. The chain joins TRBV12-3 or TRBV12-4 to TRBJ2-7, with D possibly being TRBD2 (5 bases). The CDR3 extends over 16 amino acids. V was pared by 3 bases and J by 0 bases, with 15 bases between. CDR3 bases: TGTGCCAGCAGTTTTAGCGTTAATGTTCTCTCCTACGAGCAGTACTTC. It specifies CASSFSVNVLSYEQYF.

Only a few counts were recorded for this clonotype. J is TRBJ2-3 and V is TRBV4-3; 8 positions match TRBD1. The CDR3 sequence is 17 residues long. Germline V gives CDR1 LGHNA, CDR2 YSLEER. Trimming cost V 0 bases and J 5 bases; bases outside gene matches: 10. This CDR3 reads CASSQEFGQGYVDTQYF. The CDR3 DNA reads as TGCGCCAGCAGCCAAGAGTTCGGACAGGGATACGTAGATACGCAGTATTTT.

J is TRBJ2-2 and V is TRBV5-1; D uncertain. CDR1 is SGHRS and CDR2 is YFSETQ in the germline V gene. Deletions cut 1 base from V and 7 bases from J, with 11 bases between. The CDR3 has 14 residues. The CDR3 loop is CASSLRTVGGELFF. In DNA, the CDR3 is TGCGCCAGCAGCTTGAGGACGGTCGGCGGGGAGCTGTTTTTT.

Points on this clonotype: This could be a read error, since a much larger clone is one nucleotide away. The gene calls are TRBV20-1 and TRBJ2-7, with TRBD2 as a possible D gene (7 bases). CDR1 DFQATT and CDR2 SNEGSKA come from the germline V gene (reference sequence). The CDR3 length is 18 residues. V gave up 2 bases and J gave up 0 bases, with 23 bases separating them. The chain's CDR3 is CSARLLFSGGPYSYEQYF. CDR3 DNA: TGCAGTGCTAGATTACTTTTTTCGGGGGGCCCTTACTCCTACGAGCAGTACTTC.

This clonotype occurred many times. The chain is built from TRBV7-2 and TRBJ2-3; D call uncertain. The CDR3 covers 14 residues. V lost 6 bases, J lost 3 bases, and 13 bases lay in between. From germline, CDR1 is SGHTA and CDR2 FQGNSA. The CDR3 protein is CASSTARWTDTQYF. CDR3 nucleotides: TGTGCCAGCAGTACCGCCAGGTGGACAGATACGCAGTATTTT.